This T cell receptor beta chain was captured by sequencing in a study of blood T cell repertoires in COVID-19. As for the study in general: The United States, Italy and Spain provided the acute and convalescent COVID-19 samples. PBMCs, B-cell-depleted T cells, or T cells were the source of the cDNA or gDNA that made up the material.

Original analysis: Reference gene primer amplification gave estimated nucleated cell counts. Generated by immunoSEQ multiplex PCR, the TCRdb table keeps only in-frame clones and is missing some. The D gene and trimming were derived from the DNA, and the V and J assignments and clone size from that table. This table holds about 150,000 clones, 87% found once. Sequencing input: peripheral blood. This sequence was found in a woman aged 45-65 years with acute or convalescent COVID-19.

The CDR3 sequence: CASSLKGQGPSSYNEQFF. In DNA form, the CDR3 reads TGTGCCAGCAGCTTAAAGGGACAGGGCCCGAGCTCCTACAATGAGCAGTTCTTC. V is TRBV7-3 and J is TRBJ2-1, with 9 bases aligning to TRBD1. V was clipped by 1 base and J by 0 bases; unmatched bases: 7. The CDR3 runs 18 residues. From germline, CDR1 is SGHTA and CDR2 FQGTGA.